Listed here are 15 T cell receptor beta chains from one sample, sequenced in a study of liver allograft versus peripheral blood T cells. Study as a whole: Transplanted livers and recipients' peripheral blood had their T cell receptor repertoires compared.

TCRdb processed the reads anew with MiXCR; each CDR3 protein has one entry. Of around 4,200 distinct CDR3 sequences listed, about 20% are singletons. The receptor source for this set is a human patient who had a liver transplant. T cells may partly derive from the graft donor.

In the case of this clonotype: A much larger clonotype is one base distant, so this may be a read error. The chain carries TRBV20-1 and TRBJ2-1; 10 nucleotides align to TRBD2. This CDR3 contains 18 residues. Germline lookup yields CDR1 DFQATT and CDR2 SNEGSKA (reference sequence). The CDR3 here is CNARALWSGGAGYNEQFF. In DNA, the CDR3 is TGCAATGCTAGAGCTCTTTGGAGCGGGGGGGCGGGGTACAATGAGCAGTTCTTC.

By proportion, this clonotype is medium-sized. The gene calls are TRBV6-1 and TRBJ1-2; D remains ambiguous. Germline lookup yields CDR1 MNHNS and CDR2 SASEGT. Deletions cut 3 bases from V and 10 bases from J, with 18 bases between. The CDR3 is 14 amino acids. The CDR3: CASSELAPPGDYTF. DNA of the CDR3: TGTGCCAGCAGTGAGTTGGCGCCCCCGGGAGACTACACCTTC.

The table lists this clonotype with a few counts. The J gene is TRBJ2-1, the V gene TRBV7-2; 7 bases agree with TRBD1. Germline CDR1 is SGHTA and CDR2 is FQGNSA. The CDR3 extends over 13 amino acids. V dropped 5 bases and J dropped 7; count of bases not matched to a gene: 5. Here the CDR3 reads CASSLGQANEQFF. DNA of the CDR3: TGTGCCAGCAGCCTTGGACAGGCGAATGAGCAGTTCTTC.

This clonotype was detected a few times. The chain employs TRBV5-4 and TRBJ2-3, with a weak D call TRBD1 (6 bases). CDR1 and CDR2 from the germline V gene are SGHNT and YYREEE (reference sequence). The CDR3 is 15 amino acids. With 4 bases removed from V and 3 bases from J, the gap between germline ends came to 15 bases. DNA for the CDR3: TGTGCCAGCAGCCCCACACAGGGACAAACAGATACGCAGTATTTT. It specifies CASSPTQGQTDTQYF.

CDR3 DNA sequence: TGTGCCAGCAGCGTATGGGACAGGGTCACTGAAGCTTTCTTT. Translating gives CASSVWDRVTEAFF. The chain recombines TRBV3-1 with TRBJ1-1; 9 bases line up with TRBD1. CDR1 is LGHDT, CDR2 YNNKEL, per germline (reference sequence). The CDR3 has 14 residues. Losses at the gene ends were 5 bases for V and 4 bases for J; bases not matched to a gene: 5.

The gene calls are TRBV30 and TRBJ2-4; D tentatively reads TRBD1 or TRBD2 (6 bases each). The germline V gene has CDR1 GTSNPN and CDR2 SVGIG (reference sequence). Trimming removed 5 bases from V and 0 bases from J, with 17 bases in between. The CDR3 sequence is 16 residues long. CDR3 loop: CAWGGYSRGAKNIQYF. In nucleotides, the CDR3 is TGTGCCTGGGGAGGGTACTCCAGGGGAGCCAAAAACATTCAGTACTTC.

The chain combines TRBV29-1 with TRBJ1-1; the D is unclear. V shed 1 base and J shed 3 bases, with 6 bases lying between them. CDR3 length equals 12 residues. CDR1 and CDR2 (germline): SQVTM, ANQGSEA. The chain's CDR3 is CSVEVGDTEAFF. The DNA for the CDR3 is TGCAGCGTTGAAGTCGGGGACACTGAAGCTTTCTTT.

By share, this clonotype counts as medium-sized. The V gene is TRBV5-5, the J gene TRBJ2-7; 9 nucleotides agree with TRBD1. J was trimmed by 9 bases and V by 2 bases; bases with no gene match: 6. Germline lookup yields CDR1 SGHKS and CDR2 YYEKEE (reference sequence). There are 13 residues in the CDR3. CDR3 sequence reads: CASSLSRQGVQYF. In DNA form, the CDR3 reads TGTGCCAGCAGCTTATCTAGACAGGGGGTGCAGTACTTC.

On this clonotype: A read error is possible here, since a much larger clone lies one base away. The V and J genes are TRBV5-4 and TRBJ1-6; D may be TRBD1 (5 bases). Per germline, CDR1 SGHNT and CDR2 YYREEE (reference sequence). The CDR3 length is 12 residues. Here the CDR3 reads CVSSIGGVSVHF. The CDR3 DNA follows: TGTGTCAGCAGCATAGGAGGGGTTTCCGTCCACTTT. The full variable domain, its missing parts supplied by reference TRBV5-4 and TRBJ1-6, is ETGVTQSPTHLIKTRGQQVTLRCSSQSGHNTVSWYQQALGQGPQFIFQYYREEENGRGNFPPRFSGLQFPNYSSELNVNALELDDSALYLCVSSIGGVSVHFGNGTRLTVT.

By proportion, this clonotype is medium-sized. The gene calls are TRBV11-2 and TRBJ1-5, with 8 bases matching TRBD1. Trimming removed 3 bases from V and 7 bases from J; junction bases left unmatched: 2. This CDR3 is 13 amino acids long. From germline, CDR1 is SGHAT and CDR2 FQNNGV. The chain's CDR3 is CASSFGDRQPQHF. CDR3 DNA: TGTGCCAGCAGCTTCGGGGACAGGCAGCCCCAGCATTTT.

By its share, this clonotype is medium-sized. V is TRBV20-1 and J is TRBJ1-1; 7 nucleotides agree with TRBD1. The V and J ends lost 4 bases and 0 bases, in that order; junction bases with no gene match: 8. The germline CDR1 and CDR2 sequences are DFQATT and SNEGSKA (reference sequence). The CDR3 sequence is 15 residues long. The CDR3 coding sequence is TGCAGTGCTATTCGTCCCAGGGGGGTGAACACTGAAGCTTTCTTT. Residues: CSAIRPRGVNTEAFF.

The chain couples TRBV29-1 to TRBJ1-4; 8 bases are shared with TRBD1. The length of the CDR3 is 13 residues. V was clipped by 8 bases and J by 6 bases; unmatched bases: 8. Germline V gene data show CDR1 as SQVTM and CDR2 as ANQGSEA. The CDR3 region is CSYRGWGYEKLFF. Here the CDR3 DNA reads TGCAGCTACAGGGGGTGGGGTTATGAAAAACTGTTTTTT.

This clonotype was seen just once. A far larger clone is just one base off, so this is likely a read error. The V call is TRBV6-1, the J call TRBJ1-3; D gene uncertain. This CDR3 comprises 15 residues. Germline loops: CDR1 MNHNS, CDR2 SASEGT. CDR3 loop: CASSYRAASGNTLYF. CDR3 DNA sequence: TGTGCCAGCAGTTACCGGGCGGCGTCTGGAAACACCTTATATTTT.

This clonotype turned up a few times. This chain uses TRBV6-1 with TRBJ2-5, with TRBD1 identical over 8 bases. With 1 base clipped from V and 7 bases from J, the junction kept 8 bases outside the gene matches. The CDR3 totals 15 residues. From germline, CDR1 is MNHNS and CDR2 SASEGT. The CDR3 DNA reads TGTGCCAGCAGTGAAGTCCCCTCGGGACAGGTGACCCAGTACTTC. Amino acid sequence: CASSEVPSGQVTQYF.

By share, this clonotype ranks as medium-sized. The rearrangement uses TRBV19 and TRBJ1-5; no reliable D call. Trimming took 3 bases from V and 4 from J, leaving 13 bases between them. The germline V gene encodes CDR1 LNHDA and CDR2 SQIVND (reference sequence). CDR3 length equals 15 residues. CDR3 loop: CASSILVWANQPQHF. DNA of the CDR3: TGTGCCAGTAGTATCCTCGTCTGGGCAAATCAGCCCCAGCATTTT.